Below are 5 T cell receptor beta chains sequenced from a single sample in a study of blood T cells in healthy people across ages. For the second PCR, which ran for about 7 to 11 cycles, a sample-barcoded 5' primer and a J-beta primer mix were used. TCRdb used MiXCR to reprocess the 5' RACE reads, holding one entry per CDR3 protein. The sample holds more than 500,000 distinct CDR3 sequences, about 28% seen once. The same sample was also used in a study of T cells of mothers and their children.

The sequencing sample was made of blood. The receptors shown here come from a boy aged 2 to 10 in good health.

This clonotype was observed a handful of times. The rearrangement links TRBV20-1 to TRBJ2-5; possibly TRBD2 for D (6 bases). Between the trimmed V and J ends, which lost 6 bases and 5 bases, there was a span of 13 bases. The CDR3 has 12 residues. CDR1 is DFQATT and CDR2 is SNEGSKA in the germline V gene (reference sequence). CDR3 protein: CSAAGGDETQYF. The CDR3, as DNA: TGCAGTGCAGCCGGAGGGGATGAGACCCAGTACTTC.

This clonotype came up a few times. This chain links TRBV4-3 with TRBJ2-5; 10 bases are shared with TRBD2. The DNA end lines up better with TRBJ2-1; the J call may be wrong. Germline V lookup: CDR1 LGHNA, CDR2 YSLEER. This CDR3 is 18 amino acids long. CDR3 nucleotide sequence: TGCGCCAGCAGCCAAGATATAGGAGGTCTAGCGGGGGTCAATGAGCAGTTCTTC. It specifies CASSQDIGGLAGVNEQFF.

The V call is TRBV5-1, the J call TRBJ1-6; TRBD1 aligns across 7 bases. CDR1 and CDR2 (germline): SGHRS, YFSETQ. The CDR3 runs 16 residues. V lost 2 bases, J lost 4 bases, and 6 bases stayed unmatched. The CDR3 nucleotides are TGCGCCAGCAGCTTAGGGGGCGCAACGTATAATTCACCCCTCCACTTT. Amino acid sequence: CASSLGGATYNSPLHF. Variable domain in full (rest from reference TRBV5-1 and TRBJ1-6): KAGVTQTPRYLIKTRGQQVTLSCSPISGHRSVSWYQQTPGQGLQFLFEYFSETQRNKGNFPGRFSGRQFSNSRSEMNVSTLELGDSALYLCASSLGGATYNSPLHFGNGTRLTVT.

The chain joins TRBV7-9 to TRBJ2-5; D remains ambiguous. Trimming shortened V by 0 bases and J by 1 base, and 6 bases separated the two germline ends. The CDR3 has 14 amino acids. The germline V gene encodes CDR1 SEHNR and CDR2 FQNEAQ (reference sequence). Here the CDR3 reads CASSLASPQETQYF. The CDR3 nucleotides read TGTGCCAGCAGCTTAGCTAGTCCCCAAGAGACCCAGTACTTC.

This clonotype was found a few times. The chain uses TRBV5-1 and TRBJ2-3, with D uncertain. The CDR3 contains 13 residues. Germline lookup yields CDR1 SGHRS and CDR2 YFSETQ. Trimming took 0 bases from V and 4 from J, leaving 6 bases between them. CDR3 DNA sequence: TGCGCCAGCAGCTTGGACGAGGCAGATACGCAGTATTTT. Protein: CASSLDEADTQYF.